Following are 2 T cell receptor beta chains from one sample sequenced in a study of blood T cell repertoires in COVID-19. TCRdb's table, derived via immunoSEQ multiplex PCR, lists solely in-frame clones and lacks some. The sample has more than 60,000 clones, approximately 85% seen once. What was sequenced was peripheral blood. These receptors were collected from a human donor in a cohort sampled during active COVID-19.

This chain joins TRBV3-1 (or the pseudogene TRBV3-2) and TRBJ2-7; a possible D gene is TRBD2 (6 bases). The CDR3 sequence is 14 residues long. The germline V gene encodes CDR1 LGHDT and CDR2 YNNKEL (reference sequence). V dropped 5 bases and J dropped 4 bases, with 15 bases sitting between them. CDR3 DNA sequence: TGTGCCAGCAGCAGCGAACCGGGGGTTTACGAGCAGTACTTC. This codes for CASSSEPGVYEQYF.

J is TRBJ2-2 and V is TRBV9; no reliable D call. Germline-derived CDR1 and CDR2 are SGDLS and YYNGEE. The ends were cut back, 0 bases at V and 4 bases at J, with 7 bases in the middle. CDR3 length: 14 amino acids. CDR3 nucleotide sequence: TGTGCCAGCAGCGTAGGTCCCGGCACCGGGGAGCTGTTTTTT. Its translation is CASSVGPGTGELFF. The variable domain in full, with the rest retrieved from reference TRBV9 and TRBJ2-2, is DSGVTQTPKHLITATGQRVTLRCSPRSGDLSVYWYQQSLDQGLQFLIQYYNGEERAKGNILERFSAQQFPDLHSELNLSSLELGDSALYFCASSVGPGTGELFFGEGSRLTVL.